This T cell receptor (beta chain) was sequenced in a study of cytomegalovirus exposure and HLA in healthy donors. Study context: T cells numbering around 200 million yielded around 120 million unique TCR beta sequences in an earlier analysis. General study results and limits: The likely explanation for a cluster of highly shared sequence variants was sequencing artifact. Investigators reported 150 to 200 TCR beta chains as tied to cytomegalovirus.

Concerning this clone: Its antigen is not known.

Among the donors, all were healthy bone marrow donors. 13 Jbeta primers and 60 Vbeta primers were used for the PCR. Using immunoSEQ multiplex PCR, the repertoire was profiled, and TCRdb retains in-frame clones only, with some absent. Altogether about 150,000 clones are present, 80% being singletons, with the ten largest covering roughly 12%. Sequencing was carried out using PBMCs. The TCR comes from a man aged 30 to 45 in good health and CMV-seropositive.

CDR3 sequence reads: CASSEGTSGGVYEQYF. The CDR3 region has the DNA TGTGCCAGCAGCGAGGGGACTAGCGGGGGCGTCTACGAGCAGTACTTC. This chain connects TRBV9 to TRBJ2-7; 14 bases are a match to TRBD2. The CDR3 consists of 16 residues. Trimming at V came to 3 bases and at J to 3 bases, leaving 5 bases not matched to a gene. Germline-derived CDR1 and CDR2 are SGDLS and YYNGEE.